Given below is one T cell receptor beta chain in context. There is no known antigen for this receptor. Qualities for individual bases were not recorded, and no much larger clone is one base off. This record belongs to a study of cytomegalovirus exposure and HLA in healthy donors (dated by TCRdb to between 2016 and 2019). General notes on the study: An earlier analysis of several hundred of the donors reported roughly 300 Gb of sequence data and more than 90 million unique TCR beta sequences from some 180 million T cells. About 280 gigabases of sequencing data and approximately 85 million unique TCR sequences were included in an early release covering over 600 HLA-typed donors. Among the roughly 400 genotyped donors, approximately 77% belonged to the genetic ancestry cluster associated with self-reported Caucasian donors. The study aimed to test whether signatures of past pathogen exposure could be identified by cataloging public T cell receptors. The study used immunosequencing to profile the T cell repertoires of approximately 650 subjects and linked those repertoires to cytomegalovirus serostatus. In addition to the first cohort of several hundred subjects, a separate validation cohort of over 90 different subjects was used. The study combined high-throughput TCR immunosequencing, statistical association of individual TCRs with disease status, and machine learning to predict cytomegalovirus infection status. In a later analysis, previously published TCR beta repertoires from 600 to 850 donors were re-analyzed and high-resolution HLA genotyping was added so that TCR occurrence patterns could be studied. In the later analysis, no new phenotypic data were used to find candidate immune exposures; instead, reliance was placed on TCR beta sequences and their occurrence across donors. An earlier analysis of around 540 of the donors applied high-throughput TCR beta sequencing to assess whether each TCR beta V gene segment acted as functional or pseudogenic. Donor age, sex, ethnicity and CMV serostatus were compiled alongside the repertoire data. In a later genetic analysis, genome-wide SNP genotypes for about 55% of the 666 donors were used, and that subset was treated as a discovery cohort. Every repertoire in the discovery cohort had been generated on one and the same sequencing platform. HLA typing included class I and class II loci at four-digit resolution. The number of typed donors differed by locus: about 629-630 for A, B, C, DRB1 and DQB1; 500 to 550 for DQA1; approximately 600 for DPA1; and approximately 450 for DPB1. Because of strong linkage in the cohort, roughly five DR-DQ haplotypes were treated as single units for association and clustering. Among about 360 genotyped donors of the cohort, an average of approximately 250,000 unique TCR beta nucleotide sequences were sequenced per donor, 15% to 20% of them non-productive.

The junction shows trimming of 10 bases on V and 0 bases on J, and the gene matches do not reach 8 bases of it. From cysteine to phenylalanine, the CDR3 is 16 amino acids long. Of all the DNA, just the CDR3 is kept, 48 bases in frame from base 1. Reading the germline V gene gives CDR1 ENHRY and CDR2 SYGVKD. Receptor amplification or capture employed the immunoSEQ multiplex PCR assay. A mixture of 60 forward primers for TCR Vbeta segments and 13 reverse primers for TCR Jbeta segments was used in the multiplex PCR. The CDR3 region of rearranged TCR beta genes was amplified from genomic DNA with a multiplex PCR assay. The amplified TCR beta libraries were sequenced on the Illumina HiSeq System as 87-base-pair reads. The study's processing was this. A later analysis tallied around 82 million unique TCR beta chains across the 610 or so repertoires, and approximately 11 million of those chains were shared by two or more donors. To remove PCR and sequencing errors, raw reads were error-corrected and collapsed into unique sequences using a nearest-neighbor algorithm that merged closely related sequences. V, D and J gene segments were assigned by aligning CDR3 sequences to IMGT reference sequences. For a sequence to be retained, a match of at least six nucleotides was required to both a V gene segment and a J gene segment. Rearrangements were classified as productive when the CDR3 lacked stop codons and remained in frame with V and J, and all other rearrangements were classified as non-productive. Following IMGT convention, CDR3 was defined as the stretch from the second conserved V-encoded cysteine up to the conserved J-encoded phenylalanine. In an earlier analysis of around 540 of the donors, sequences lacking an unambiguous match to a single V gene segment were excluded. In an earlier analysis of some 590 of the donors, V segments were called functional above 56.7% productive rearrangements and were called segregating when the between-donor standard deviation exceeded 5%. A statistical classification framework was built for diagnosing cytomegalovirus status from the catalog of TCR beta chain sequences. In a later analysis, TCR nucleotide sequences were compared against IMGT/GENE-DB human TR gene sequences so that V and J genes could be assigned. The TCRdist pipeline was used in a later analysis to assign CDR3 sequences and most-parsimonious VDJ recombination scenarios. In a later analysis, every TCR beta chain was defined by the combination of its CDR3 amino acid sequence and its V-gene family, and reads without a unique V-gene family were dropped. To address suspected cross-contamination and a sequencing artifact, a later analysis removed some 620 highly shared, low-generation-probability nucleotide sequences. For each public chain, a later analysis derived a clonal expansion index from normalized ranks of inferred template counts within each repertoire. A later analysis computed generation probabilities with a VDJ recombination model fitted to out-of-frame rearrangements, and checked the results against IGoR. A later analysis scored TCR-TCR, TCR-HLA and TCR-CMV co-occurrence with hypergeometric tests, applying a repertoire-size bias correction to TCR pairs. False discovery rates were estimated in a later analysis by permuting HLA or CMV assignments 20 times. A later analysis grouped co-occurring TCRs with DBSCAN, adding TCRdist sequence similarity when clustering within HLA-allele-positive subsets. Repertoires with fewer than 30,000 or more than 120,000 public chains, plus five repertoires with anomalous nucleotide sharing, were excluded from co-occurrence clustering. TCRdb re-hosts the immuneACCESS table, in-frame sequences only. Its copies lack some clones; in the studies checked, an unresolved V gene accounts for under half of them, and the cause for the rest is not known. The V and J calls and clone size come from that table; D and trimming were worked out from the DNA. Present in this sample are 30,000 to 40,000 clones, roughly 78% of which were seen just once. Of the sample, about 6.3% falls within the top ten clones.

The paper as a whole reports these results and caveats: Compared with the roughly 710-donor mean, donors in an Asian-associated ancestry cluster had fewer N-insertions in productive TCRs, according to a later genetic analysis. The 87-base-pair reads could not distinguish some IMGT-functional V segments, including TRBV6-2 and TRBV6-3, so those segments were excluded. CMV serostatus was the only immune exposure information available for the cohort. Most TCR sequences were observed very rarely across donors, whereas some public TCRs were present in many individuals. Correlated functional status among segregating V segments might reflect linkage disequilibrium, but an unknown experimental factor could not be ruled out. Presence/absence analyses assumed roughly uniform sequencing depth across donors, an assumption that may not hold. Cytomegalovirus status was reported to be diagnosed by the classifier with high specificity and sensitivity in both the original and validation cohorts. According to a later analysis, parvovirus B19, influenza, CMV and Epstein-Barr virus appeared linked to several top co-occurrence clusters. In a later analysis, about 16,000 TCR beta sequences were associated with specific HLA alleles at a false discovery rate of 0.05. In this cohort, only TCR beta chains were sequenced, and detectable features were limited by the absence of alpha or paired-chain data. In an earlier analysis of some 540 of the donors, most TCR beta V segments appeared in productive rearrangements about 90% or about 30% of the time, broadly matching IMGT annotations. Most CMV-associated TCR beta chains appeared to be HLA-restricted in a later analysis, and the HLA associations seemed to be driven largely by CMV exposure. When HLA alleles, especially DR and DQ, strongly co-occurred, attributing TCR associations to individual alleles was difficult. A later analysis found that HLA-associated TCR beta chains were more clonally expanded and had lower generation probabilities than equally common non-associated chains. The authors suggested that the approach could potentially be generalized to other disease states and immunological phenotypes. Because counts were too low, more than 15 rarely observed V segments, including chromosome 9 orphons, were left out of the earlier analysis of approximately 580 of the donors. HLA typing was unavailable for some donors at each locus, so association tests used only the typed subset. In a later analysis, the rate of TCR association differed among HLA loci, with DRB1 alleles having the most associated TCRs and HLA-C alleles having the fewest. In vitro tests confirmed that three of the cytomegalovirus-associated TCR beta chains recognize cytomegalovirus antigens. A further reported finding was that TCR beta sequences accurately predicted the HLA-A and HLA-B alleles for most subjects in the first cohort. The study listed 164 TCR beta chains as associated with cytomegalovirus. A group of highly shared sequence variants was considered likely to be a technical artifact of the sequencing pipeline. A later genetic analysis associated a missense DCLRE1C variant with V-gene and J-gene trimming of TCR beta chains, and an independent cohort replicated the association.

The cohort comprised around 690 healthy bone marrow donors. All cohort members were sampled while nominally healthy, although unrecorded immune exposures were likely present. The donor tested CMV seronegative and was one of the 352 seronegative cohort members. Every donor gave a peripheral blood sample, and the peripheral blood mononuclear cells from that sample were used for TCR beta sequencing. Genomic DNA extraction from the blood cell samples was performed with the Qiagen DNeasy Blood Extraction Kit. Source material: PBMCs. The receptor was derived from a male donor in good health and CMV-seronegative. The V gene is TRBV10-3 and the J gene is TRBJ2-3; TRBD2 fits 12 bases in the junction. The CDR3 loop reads CASTGTSGLSTDTQYF. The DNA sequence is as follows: TGTGCCAGCACGGGGACTAGCGGGCTTAGCACAGATACGCAGTATTTT.